This T cell receptor (beta chain) was obtained from a study of T cells in Graves' hyperthyroidism and ophthalmopathy. Findings of the study overall: Among clonotypes expanded in thyroid above 0.001, most were also found in blood.

Looked up from germline, CDR1 is SGDLS and CDR2 is YYNGEE. This CDR3 is 14 amino acids long. Trimming stripped 1 base from V and 5 bases from J, with 12 bases between. This clonotype was counted many times. Its matching antigen is unknown. Amplified TCR beta CDR3 regions derived from RNA transcripts. When the TCR CDR3 underwent first-round RT-PCR, the HTBI primer set was used. TCRdb used MiXCR to reprocess the multiplex PCR reads, holding one entry per CDR3 protein. The sample carries 500,000 to 600,000 distinct CDR3 sequences, 46% recorded once. Sequencing used peripheral blood or thyroid tissue (not recorded which). This clonotype originated in an adult woman with Graves' disease, either hyperthyroidism or ophthalmopathy (not recorded which). The rearrangement uses TRBV9 and TRBJ2-5; the D gene is possibly TRBD2 (5 bases). The CDR3, as DNA: TGTGCCAGCAGCGTATCGTTGGCGGGTGAGACCCAGTACTTC. It translates to CASSVSLAGETQYF.